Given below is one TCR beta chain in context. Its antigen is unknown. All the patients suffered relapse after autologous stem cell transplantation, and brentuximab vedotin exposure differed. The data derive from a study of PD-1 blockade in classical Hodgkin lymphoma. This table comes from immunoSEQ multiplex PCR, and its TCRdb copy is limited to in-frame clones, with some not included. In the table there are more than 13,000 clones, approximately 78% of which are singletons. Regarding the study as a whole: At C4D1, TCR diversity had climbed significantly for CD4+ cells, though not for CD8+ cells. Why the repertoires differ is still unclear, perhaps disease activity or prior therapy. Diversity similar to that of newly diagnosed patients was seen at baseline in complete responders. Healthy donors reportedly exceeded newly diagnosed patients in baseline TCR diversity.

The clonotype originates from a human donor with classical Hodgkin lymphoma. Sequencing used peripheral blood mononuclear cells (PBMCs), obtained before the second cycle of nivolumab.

CDR3 amino acids: CASSLGRLSYEQYF. CDR3 nucleotides: TGCGCCAGCAGCTTGGGCAGATTATCCTACGAGCAGTACTTC. This chain links TRBV5-1 with TRBJ2-7; D uncertain. From germline, CDR1 is SGHRS and CDR2 YFSETQ. Trimming pared 0 bases from V and 1 base from J, leaving 8 bases between. This CDR3 spans 14 amino acids.